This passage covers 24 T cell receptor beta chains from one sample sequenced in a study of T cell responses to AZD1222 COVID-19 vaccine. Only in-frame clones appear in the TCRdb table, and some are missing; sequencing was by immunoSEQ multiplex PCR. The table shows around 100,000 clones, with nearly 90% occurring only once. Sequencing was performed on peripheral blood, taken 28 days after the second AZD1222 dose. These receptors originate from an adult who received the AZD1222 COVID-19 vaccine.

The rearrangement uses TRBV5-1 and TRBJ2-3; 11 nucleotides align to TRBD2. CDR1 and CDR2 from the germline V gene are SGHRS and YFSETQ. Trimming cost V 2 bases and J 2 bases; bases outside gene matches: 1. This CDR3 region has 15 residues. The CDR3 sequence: CASSLLAGVTDTQYF. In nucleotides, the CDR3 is TGCGCCAGCAGCTTACTAGCGGGAGTCACAGATACGCAGTATTTT.

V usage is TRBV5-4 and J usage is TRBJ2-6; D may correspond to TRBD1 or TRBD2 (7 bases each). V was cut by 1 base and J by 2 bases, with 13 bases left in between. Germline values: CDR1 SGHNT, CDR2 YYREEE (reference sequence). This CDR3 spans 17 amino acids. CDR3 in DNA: TGTGCCAGCAGCTTGTCAGGGGGAGGGCCTGGGGCCAACGTCCTGACTTTC. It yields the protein CASSLSGGGPGANVLTF.

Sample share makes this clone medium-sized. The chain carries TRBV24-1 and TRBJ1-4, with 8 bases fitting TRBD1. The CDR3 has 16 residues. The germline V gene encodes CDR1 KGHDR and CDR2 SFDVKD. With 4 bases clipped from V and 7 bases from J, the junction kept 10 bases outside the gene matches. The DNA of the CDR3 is TGTGCCACCAGTGACTCCAAGGACAGGGTGTTTGAAAAACTGTTTTTT. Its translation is CATSDSKDRVFEKLFF.

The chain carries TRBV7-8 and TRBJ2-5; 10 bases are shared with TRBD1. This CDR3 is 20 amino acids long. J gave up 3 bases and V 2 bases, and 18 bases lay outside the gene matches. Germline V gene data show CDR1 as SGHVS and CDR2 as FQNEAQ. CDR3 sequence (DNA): TGTGCCAGCAGCTTAAGACTCTACGGGTTAACCGGGACAGGGGAAGAGACCCAGTACTTC. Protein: CASSLRLYGLTGTGEETQYF.

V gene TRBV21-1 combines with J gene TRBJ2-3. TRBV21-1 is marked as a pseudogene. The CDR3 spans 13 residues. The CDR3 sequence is CASSRGALDTQYF. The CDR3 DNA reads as TGTGCCAGCAGCAGGGGGGCGCTTGATACGCAGTATTTT.

CDR3 amino acids: CASSQDPSGPYNEQFF. In DNA form, the CDR3 reads TGCGCCAGCAGCCAAGATCCTAGCGGACCCTACAATGAGCAGTTCTTC. This chain links TRBV4-1 with TRBJ2-1; TRBD2 matches at 7 bases. The CDR3 loop spans 16 amino acids. V trimming: 0 bases; J trimming: 2 bases; junction bases outside the gene matches: 4. Looked up from germline, CDR1 is MGHRA and CDR2 is YSYEKL.

The CDR3 here is CASSQGTGGVSYNEQFF. The CDR3 DNA reads as TGCGCCAGCAGCCAAGGGACAGGGGGGGTCTCCTACAATGAGCAGTTCTTC. The rearrangement joins TRBV4-3 to TRBJ2-1; 10 bases align to TRBD1. Germline V gene lookup returns CDR1 LGHNA and CDR2 YSLEER. V shed 1 base, J shed 0 bases, and the junction held 3 bases outside the gene matches. The CDR3 has 17 amino acids.

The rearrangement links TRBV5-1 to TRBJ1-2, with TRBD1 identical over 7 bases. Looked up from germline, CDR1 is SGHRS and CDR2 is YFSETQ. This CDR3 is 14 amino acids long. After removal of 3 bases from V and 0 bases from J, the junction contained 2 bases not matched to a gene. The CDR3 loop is CASSSGTANYGYTF. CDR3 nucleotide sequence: TGCGCCAGCAGCTCCGGGACAGCTAACTATGGCTACACCTTC.

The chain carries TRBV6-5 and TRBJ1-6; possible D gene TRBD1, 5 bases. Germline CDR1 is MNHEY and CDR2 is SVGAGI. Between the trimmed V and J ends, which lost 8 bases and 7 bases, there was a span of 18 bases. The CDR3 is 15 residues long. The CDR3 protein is CASSAGRVANSPLHF. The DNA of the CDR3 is TGTGCCAGCTCCGCCGGCAGGGTGGCGAATTCACCCCTCCACTTT.

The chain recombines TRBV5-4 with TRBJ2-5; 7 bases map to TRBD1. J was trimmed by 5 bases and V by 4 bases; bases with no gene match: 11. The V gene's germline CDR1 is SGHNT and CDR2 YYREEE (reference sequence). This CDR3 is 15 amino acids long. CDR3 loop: CASSGSGQVRETQYF. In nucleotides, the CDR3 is TGTGCCAGCAGCGGGTCCGGACAGGTTCGGGAGACCCAGTACTTC.

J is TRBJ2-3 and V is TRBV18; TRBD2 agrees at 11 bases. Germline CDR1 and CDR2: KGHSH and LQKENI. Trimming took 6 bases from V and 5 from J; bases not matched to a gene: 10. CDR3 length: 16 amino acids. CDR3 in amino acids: CASSNLLLAGVDTQYF. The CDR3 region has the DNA TGTGCCAGCTCCAATCTACTACTAGCGGGAGTAGATACGCAGTATTTT.

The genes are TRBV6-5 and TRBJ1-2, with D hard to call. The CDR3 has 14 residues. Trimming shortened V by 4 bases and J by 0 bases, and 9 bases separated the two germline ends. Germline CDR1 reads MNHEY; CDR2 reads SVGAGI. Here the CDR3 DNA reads TGTGCCAGCAGTTTCAATTTGGCTAACTATGGCTACACCTTC. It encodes CASSFNLANYGYTF.

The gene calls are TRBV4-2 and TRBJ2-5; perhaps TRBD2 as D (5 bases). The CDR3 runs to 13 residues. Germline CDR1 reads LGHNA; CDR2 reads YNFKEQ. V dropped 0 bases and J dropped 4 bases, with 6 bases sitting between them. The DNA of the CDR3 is TGTGCCAGCAGCCAAGATGGGAGAGAGACCCAGTACTTC. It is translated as CASSQDGRETQYF.

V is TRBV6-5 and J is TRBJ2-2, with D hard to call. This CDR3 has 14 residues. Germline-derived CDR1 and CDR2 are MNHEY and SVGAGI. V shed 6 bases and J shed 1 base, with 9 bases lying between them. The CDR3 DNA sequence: TGTGCCAGCAGGGAGCTTTGGAACACCGGGGAGCTGTTTTTT. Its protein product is CASRELWNTGELFF.

CDR3 coding DNA: TGTGCCAGCAGTGATACCTACAGGGGGCGGGACACCATATATTTT. It is translated as CASSDTYRGRDTIYF. The rearrangement links TRBV6-1 to TRBJ1-3; the match to TRBD1 covers 9 bases. Germline CDR1 MNHNS, CDR2 SASEGT. V was pared by 3 bases and J by 8 bases, with 8 bases of the junction left unmatched. The CDR3 length is 15 residues.

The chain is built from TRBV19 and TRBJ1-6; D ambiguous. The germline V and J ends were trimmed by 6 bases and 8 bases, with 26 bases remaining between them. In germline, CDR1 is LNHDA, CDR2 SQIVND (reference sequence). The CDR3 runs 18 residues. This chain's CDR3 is CASSSIGVKRWIDSPLHF. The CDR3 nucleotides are TGTGCCAGTAGCAGTATTGGGGTAAAACGGTGGATTGATTCACCCCTCCACTTT.

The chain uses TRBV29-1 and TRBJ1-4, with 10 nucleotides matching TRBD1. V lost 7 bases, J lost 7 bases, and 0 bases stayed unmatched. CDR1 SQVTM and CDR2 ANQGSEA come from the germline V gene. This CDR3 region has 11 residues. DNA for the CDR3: TGCAGCGGACAGGGGGCTGAAAAACTGTTTTTT. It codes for CSGQGAEKLFF.

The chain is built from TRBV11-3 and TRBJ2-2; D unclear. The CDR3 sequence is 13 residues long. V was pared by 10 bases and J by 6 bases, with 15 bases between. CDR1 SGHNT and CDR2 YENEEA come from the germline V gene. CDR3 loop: CATQKAGAGELFF. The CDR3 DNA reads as TGTGCCACTCAGAAAGCTGGGGCCGGGGAGCTGTTTTTT.

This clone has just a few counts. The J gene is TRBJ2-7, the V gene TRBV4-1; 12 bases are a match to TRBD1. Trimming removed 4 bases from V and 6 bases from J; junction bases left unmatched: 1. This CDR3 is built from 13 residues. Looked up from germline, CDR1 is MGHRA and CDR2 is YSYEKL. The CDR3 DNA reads TGCGCCAGCAGCCGGGACAGGGGGCGCGAGCAGTACTTC. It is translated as CASSRDRGREQYF.

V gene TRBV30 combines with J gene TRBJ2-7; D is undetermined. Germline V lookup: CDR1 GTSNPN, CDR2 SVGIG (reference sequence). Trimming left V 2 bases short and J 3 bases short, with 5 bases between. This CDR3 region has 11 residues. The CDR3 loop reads CAWSISYEQYF. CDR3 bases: TGTGCCTGGAGTATTAGCTACGAGCAGTACTTC. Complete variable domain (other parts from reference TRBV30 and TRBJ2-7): SQTIHQWPATLVQPVGSPLSLECTVEGTSNPNLYWYRQAAGRGLQLLFYSVGIGQISSEVPQNLSASRPQDRQFILSSKKLLLSDSGFYLCAWSISYEQYFGPGTRLTVT.

The CDR3 sequence is CASSLQPGPSEQYF. The DNA of the CDR3 is TGTGCCAGCAGCCTTCAGCCGGGGCCTTCGGAGCAGTACTTC. The rearrangement joins TRBV3-1 (or the pseudogene TRBV3-2) to TRBJ2-7; either TRBD1 or TRBD2 may supply D (5 bases each). Germline V gene data show CDR1 as LGHDT and CDR2 as YNNKEL (reference sequence). The V and J ends lost 4 bases and 7 bases respectively, with 17 bases between them. This CDR3 has 14 amino acids.

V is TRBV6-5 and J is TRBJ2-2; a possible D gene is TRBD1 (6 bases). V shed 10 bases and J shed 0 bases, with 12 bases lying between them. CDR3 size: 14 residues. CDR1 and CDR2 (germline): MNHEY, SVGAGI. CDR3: CATTDSANTGELFF. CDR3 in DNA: TGTGCCACTACGGACAGTGCGAACACCGGGGAGCTGTTTTTT.

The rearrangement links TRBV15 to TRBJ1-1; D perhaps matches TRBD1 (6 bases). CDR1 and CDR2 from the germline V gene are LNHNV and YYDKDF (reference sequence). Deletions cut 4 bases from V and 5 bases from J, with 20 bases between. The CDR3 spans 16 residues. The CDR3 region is CATSKPLGGSGTEAFF. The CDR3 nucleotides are TGTGCCACCAGCAAACCGTTGGGGGGCAGCGGAACTGAAGCTTTCTTT. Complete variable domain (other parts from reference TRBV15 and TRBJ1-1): DAMVIQNPRYQVTQFGKPVTLSCSQTLNHNVMYWYQQKSSQAPKLLFHYYDKDFNNEADTPDNFQSRRPNTSFCFLDIRSPGLGDTAMYLCATSKPLGGSGTEAFFGQGTRLTVV.

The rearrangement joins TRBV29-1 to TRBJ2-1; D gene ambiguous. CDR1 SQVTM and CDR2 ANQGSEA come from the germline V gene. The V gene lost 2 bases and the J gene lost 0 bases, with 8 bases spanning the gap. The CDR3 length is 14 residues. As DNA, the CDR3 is TGCAGCGTTGAAAATTATAGCTCCTACAATGAGCAGTTCTTC. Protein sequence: CSVENYSSYNEQFF.